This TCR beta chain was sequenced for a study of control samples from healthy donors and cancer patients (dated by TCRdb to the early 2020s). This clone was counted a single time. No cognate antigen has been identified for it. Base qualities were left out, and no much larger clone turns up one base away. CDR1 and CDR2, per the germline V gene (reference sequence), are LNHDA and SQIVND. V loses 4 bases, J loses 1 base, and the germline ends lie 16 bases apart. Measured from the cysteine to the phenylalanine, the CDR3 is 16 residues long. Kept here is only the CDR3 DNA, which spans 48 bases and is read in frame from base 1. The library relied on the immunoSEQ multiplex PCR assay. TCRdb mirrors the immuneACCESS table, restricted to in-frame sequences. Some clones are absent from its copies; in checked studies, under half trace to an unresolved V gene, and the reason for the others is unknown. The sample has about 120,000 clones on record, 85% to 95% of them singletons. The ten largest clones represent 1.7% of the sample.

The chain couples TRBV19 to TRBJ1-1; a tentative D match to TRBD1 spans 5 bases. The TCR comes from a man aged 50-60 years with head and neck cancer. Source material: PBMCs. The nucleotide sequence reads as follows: TGTGCCAGTAGTACCGCGGGGGTCCCATCGAACACTGAAGCTTTCTTT. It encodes CASSTAGVPSNTEAFF.